This T cell receptor beta chain comes out of a study of tumor-infiltrating lymphocytes in localized non-small cell lung cancer. Study at large: From each patient, both tumor and uninvolved lung, non-adjacent to tumor, were sampled.

The protocol was immunoSEQ multiplex PCR, while the TCRdb copy is restricted to in-frame clones and leaves out a portion. Of over 5,500 clones listed, 74% are singletons. By share, this clone ranks as medium-sized (0.01 to 0.1%). The receptor comes from a human donor with non-small cell lung cancer. Sequencing was performed on uninvolved lung tissue not adjacent to the tumor.

For the CDR3, the DNA is TGTGCCAGCAGCCTCACGGGGGGTACTGAAGCTTTCTTT. Its protein is CASSLTGGTEAFF. J is TRBJ1-1 and V is TRBV9, with D tentatively TRBD1 (5 bases). Germline V lookup: CDR1 SGDLS, CDR2 YYNGEE. The CDR3 spans 13 residues. Trimming shortened V by 4 bases and J by 5 bases, and 12 bases separated the two germline ends.